This passage covers 9 T cell receptor beta chains from one sample sequenced in a study of cytomegalovirus exposure and HLA in healthy donors. Produced via immunoSEQ multiplex PCR; TCRdb's table is partial and in-frame only. The data hold about 82,000 clones, with 85% to 95% observed a single time. Sequencing input: PBMCs. All receptors come from a young woman in good health and CMV-seronegative.

The count of this clone is one. The V call is TRBV5-4, the J call TRBJ2-2, with D tentatively TRBD2 (7 bases). The germline V gene has CDR1 SGHNT and CDR2 YYREEE (reference sequence). V lost 4 bases to trimming and J lost 7 bases, with 20 bases between them. There are 16 residues in the CDR3. The CDR3 region is CASSLSGGPEFGELFF. DNA of the CDR3: TGTGCCAGCAGCCTATCCGGGGGGCCTGAATTCGGGGAGCTGTTTTTT.

This chain uses TRBV5-1 with TRBJ2-3; 9 nucleotides align to TRBD1. V lost 4 bases to trimming and J lost 2 bases; unmatched junction nucleotides: 8. Per the germline V gene, CDR1 is SGHRS and CDR2 is YFSETQ. The CDR3 extends over 16 amino acids. CDR3 protein: CASSLGGQGTTDTQYF. The CDR3 DNA is TGCGCCAGCAGCCTGGGCGGACAGGGGACCACAGATACGCAGTATTTT.

V gene TRBV27 combines with J gene TRBJ1-5; 7 bases are a match to TRBD1. Losses at the gene ends were 6 bases for V and 0 bases for J; bases not matched to a gene: 11. Germline CDR1 MNHEY, CDR2 SMNVEV (reference sequence). CDR3 size: 17 residues. The CDR3: CASSPGDRFYSNQPQHF. CDR3 nucleotide sequence: TGTGCCAGCAGCCCGGGGGACAGATTTTATAGCAATCAGCCCCAGCATTTT.

The chain employs TRBV2 and TRBJ2-4; D might be TRBD2 (5 bases). Germline V gene data show CDR1 as SNHLY and CDR2 as FYNNEI. The CDR3 runs to 15 residues. V lost 7 bases and J lost 0, with 13 bases in between. CDR3 protein: CASTQAEQAKNIQYF. CDR3 nucleotides: TGTGCCAGCACCCAAGCGGAACAAGCCAAAAACATTCAGTACTTC.

Only one count was recorded for this clone. V is TRBV19 and J is TRBJ2-1, with D perhaps TRBD2 (5 bases). V gave up 5 bases and J gave up 0 bases, with 14 bases separating them. From germline, CDR1 is LNHDA and CDR2 SQIVND (reference sequence). The CDR3 has 16 amino acids. This CDR3 reads CASSWERPASYNEQFF. CDR3 DNA sequence: TGTGCCAGTAGTTGGGAGCGGCCGGCCTCCTACAATGAGCAGTTCTTC.

As DNA, the CDR3 is TGTGCCAGCAGCTTCCGGGACAGGGGTAGTGGCTACACCTTC. Translating gives CASSFRDRGSGYTF. V and J are TRBV7-9 and TRBJ1-2, with 10 bases fitting TRBD1. The germline CDR1 and CDR2 sequences are SEHNR and FQNEAQ (reference sequence). V gave up 3 bases and J gave up 7 bases; unmatched junction bases: 5. The CDR3 is made up of 14 amino acids.

This clone is a singleton in its sample. J is TRBJ2-3 and V is TRBV30; D might be TRBD2 (5 bases). V lost 2 bases and J 5 bases, leaving 11 bases between the germline ends. Germline CDR1 is GTSNPN and CDR2 is SVGIG (reference sequence). The CDR3 has 13 residues. CDR3 loop: CAWSRNGEDTQYF. The DNA for the CDR3 is TGTGCCTGGAGTCGCAACGGGGAAGATACGCAGTATTTT.

The chain couples TRBV29-1 to TRBJ2-7, with 7 bases identical to TRBD1. The junction had 7 bases not matched to a gene; V was cut back by 6 bases and J by 2 bases. This CDR3 is built from 13 residues. Germline V gene sequence: CDR1 SQVTM, CDR2 ANQGSEA. This chain's CDR3 is CSVVLTGAYEQYF. CDR3 in DNA: TGCAGCGTCGTCCTTACAGGGGCCTACGAGCAGTACTTC.

The chain uses TRBV5-4 and TRBJ2-2, with a possible D match to TRBD1 (5 bases). Germline V gene data show CDR1 as SGHNT and CDR2 as YYREEE (reference sequence). Trimming cost V 4 bases and J 3 bases, with 13 bases left between them. The CDR3 is made up of 15 amino acids. As DNA, the CDR3 is TGTGCCAGCAGCGCCCCCAGCAGGGACACCGGGGAGCTGTTTTTT. This codes for CASSAPSRDTGELFF.